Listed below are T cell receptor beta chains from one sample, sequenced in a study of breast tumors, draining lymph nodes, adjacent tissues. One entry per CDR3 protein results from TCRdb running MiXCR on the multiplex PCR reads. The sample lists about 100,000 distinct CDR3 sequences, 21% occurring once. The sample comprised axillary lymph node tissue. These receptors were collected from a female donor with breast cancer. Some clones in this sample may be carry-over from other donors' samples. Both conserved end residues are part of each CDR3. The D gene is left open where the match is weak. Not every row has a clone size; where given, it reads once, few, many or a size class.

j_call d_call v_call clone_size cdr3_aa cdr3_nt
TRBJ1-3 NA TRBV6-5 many CASSYQRTAVGDTIYF TGTGCCAGCAGTTACCAACGGACAGCCGTCGGGGACACCATATATTTT
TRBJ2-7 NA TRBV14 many CASSQKALRPPYEQYF TGTGCCAGCAGCCAAAAGGCCCTCAGGCCTCCCTACGAGCAGTACTTC
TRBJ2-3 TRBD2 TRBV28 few CASRRGRSGAATDTQYF TGTGCCAGCAGGCGGGGTCGTAGCGGGGCGGCCACAGATACGCAGTATTTT
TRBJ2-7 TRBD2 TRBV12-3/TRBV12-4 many CASSFGEGEQYF TGTGCCAGCAGTTTTGGGGAGGGCGAGCAGTACTTC
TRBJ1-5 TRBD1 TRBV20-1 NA CSAAGGPPNQPQHF TGCAGTGCCGCAGGGGGCCCGCCGAATCAGCCCCAGCATTTT
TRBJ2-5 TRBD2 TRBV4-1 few CASSQGSASGKETQYF TGCGCCAGCAGCCAAGGGTCGGCTAGCGGGAAAGAGACCCAGTACTTC
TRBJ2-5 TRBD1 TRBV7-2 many CASTKGTGGRETQYF TGTGCCAGCACCAAAGGAACAGGGGGACGAGAGACCCAGTACTTC
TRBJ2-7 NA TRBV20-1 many CSARLGDYEQYF TGCAGTGCTAGACTAGGAGACTACGAGCAGTACTTC
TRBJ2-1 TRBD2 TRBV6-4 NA CASSETSGGAVEQFF TGTGCCAGCAGTGAGACTAGCGGGGGGGCCGTTGAGCAGTTCTTC
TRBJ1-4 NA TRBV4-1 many CASSLGVGKLFF TGCGCCAGCAGCTTAGGGGTTGGGAAACTGTTTTTT
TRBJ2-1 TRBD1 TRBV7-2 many CASSFPDRGGHNEQFF TGTGCCAGCAGCTTCCCGGACAGGGGAGGCCACAATGAGCAGTTCTTC
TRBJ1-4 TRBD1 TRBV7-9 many CASSLARGGVEKLFF TGTGCCAGCAGCTTAGCGCGAGGGGGCGTTGAAAAACTGTTTTTT
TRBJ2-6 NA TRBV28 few CASTYLDSSGANVLTF TGTGCCAGCACCTATTTGGACAGCTCTGGGGCCAACGTCCTGACTTTC
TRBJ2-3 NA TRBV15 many CATSSRERTDTQYF TGTGCCACCAGCAGCAGAGAGCGCACAGATACGCAGTATTTT
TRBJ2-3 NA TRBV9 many CASRGAGRDTQYF TGTGCCAGCAGAGGAGCAGGGAGAGATACGCAGTATTTT